This entry lists 28 T cell receptor beta chains sequenced from one sample in a study of T cell repertoires in cytomegalovirus infection. Using its own MiXCR run on the reads, TCRdb lists one record per CDR3 protein. Here the sample spans under 850,000 distinct CDR3 sequences, roughly 36% being singletons. What was sequenced was PBMCs. These TCRs come from a human donor in good health (CMV status not recorded). Some clones in this sample may be carry-over from other donors' samples.

This clonotype came up once. V gene TRBV6-5 combines with J gene TRBJ1-4, with no clear D. CDR3 length: 14 residues. The germline V and J ends were trimmed by 7 bases and 7 bases, with 16 bases remaining between them. The germline gives CDR1 MNHEY, CDR2 SVGAGI. CDR3 DNA: TGTGCCAGCAAGTCGGTTCGGGGAAGTGAAAAACTGTTTTTT. Residues: CASKSVRGSEKLFF.

CDR3 residues: CASSLGQGTMNTEAFF. The CDR3 coding sequence is TGCGCCAGCAGCCTGGGACAGGGGACAATGAACACTGAAGCTTTCTTT. V gene TRBV5-1 combines with J gene TRBJ1-1, with 10 bases fitting TRBD1. The CDR3 consists of 16 residues. CDR1 SGHRS and CDR2 YFSETQ come from the germline V gene. Trimming cost V 4 bases and J 0 bases; bases outside gene matches: 6.

This clonotype was seen only a few times. The CDR3 loop is CASSEVTGGGKETQYF. The CDR3 DNA sequence: TGTGCCAGCAGCGAGGTGACAGGGGGCGGGAAAGAGACCCAGTACTTC. V usage is TRBV6-1 and J usage is TRBJ2-5, with 10 bases that match TRBD1. V was clipped by 6 bases and J by 3 bases; unmatched bases: 10. CDR1 is MNHNS, CDR2 SASEGT, per germline. This CDR3 region has 16 residues.

The genes are TRBV20-1 and TRBJ2-1; 9 bases match TRBD2. V shed 3 bases, J shed 3 bases, and the junction held 6 bases outside the gene matches. This CDR3 comprises 15 residues. CDR1 and CDR2 (germline): DFQATT, SNEGSKA (reference sequence). The CDR3 bases are TGCAGTGCTAGTTCGTTAGCGGGGGACTACAATGAGCAGTTCTTC. It codes for CSASSLAGDYNEQFF.

The chain couples TRBV20-1 to TRBJ2-2, with a tentative D call TRBD2 (6 bases). The CDR3 is 17 amino acids. Trimming took 2 bases from V and 5 from J, leaving 21 bases between them. Germline V lookup: CDR1 DFQATT, CDR2 SNEGSKA (reference sequence). In DNA form, the CDR3 reads TGCAGTGCTAGAAGGGAACTAGCAATTACGGGGACCGGGGAGCTGTTTTTT. Its translation: CSARRELAITGTGELFF.

This clonotype was observed once. This may stem from a read error, because a much larger clone lies one nucleotide away. The chain uses TRBV7-2 and TRBJ1-6; D gene uncertain. This CDR3 region has 15 residues. Per the germline V gene, CDR1 is SGHTA and CDR2 is FQGNSA. CDR3 protein: CAISPDRGWNSPLHF. In DNA, the CDR3 is TGTGCCATCAGCCCAGATCGGGGATGGAATTCACCCCTCCACTTT.

This clonotype was seen more than once but under ten times. The rearrangement joins TRBV29-1 to TRBJ2-5; possibly TRBD1 for D (6 bases). The CDR3 contains 12 residues. The germline CDR1 and CDR2 sequences are SQVTM and ANQGSEA. The V end was cut by 4 bases, the J end by 4 bases, with 10 bases between. CDR3 loop: CSVGQGPETQYF. The CDR3 DNA reads as TGCAGCGTTGGTCAGGGGCCAGAGACCCAGTACTTC.

CDR3 residues: CASGTSGRPSTDTQYF. CDR3 bases: TGCGCCAGCGGGACTAGCGGGAGGCCTAGCACAGATACGCAGTATTTT. This chain connects TRBV5-1 to TRBJ2-3; 15 bases match TRBD2. Germline V CDR1 and CDR2: SGHRS, YFSETQ. V was pared by 7 bases and J by 0 bases, with 3 bases of the junction left unmatched. The CDR3 is 16 amino acids.

The chain carries TRBV11-2 and TRBJ1-2, with D possibly being TRBD1 (5 bases). Deletions cut 0 bases from V and 4 bases from J, with 9 bases between. The CDR3 loop spans 14 amino acids. The germline gives CDR1 SGHAT, CDR2 FQNNGV. Here the CDR3 reads CASSLEEGTYGYTF. CDR3 sequence (DNA): TGTGCCAGCAGCTTAGAGGAAGGGACCTATGGCTACACCTTC.

Concerning this clonotype: The germline gene is not matched at one end of the junction; a read error may be the cause. The chain recombines TRBV4-1 with TRBJ1-4; tentative D call: TRBD1 (5 bases). This CDR3 has 16 amino acids. Germline V gives CDR1 MGHRA, CDR2 YSYEKL. DNA of the CDR3: TGCTCCAGCAGCCCCTTCCTCGGGGGGGGAAAGGAAAAACTGTTTTTT. Protein product: CSSSPFLGGGKEKLFF.

This clonotype was observed at least ten times. The chain recombines TRBV7-8 with TRBJ2-3; TRBD2 aligns across 7 bases. The CDR3 is 18 amino acids. The V segment lost 2 bases and the J segment 2 bases; nucleotides outside the gene matches: 13. Per the germline V gene, CDR1 is SGHVS and CDR2 is FQNEAQ. CDR3 loop: CASSLRRIGGSVTDTQYF. For the CDR3, the DNA is TGTGCCAGCAGCTTACGGCGAATCGGCGGGAGTGTCACAGATACGCAGTATTTT.

Remarks on this clonotype: It may be a read error: a sequence one base away is much more abundant. J is TRBJ2-7 and V is TRBV7-2, with D uncertain. CDR1 is SGHTA, CDR2 FQGNSA, per germline. The V end was cut by 4 bases, the J end by 6 bases, with 13 bases between. The CDR3 spans 13 residues. This CDR3 is CASSSSGTGEQYF. Here the CDR3 DNA reads TGTGCCAGCAGCTCAAGTGGCACGGGCGAGCAGTACTTC.

The sample holds a few counts of this clonotype. This sequence joins TRBV7-6 and TRBJ1-4; 8 bases are a match to TRBD1. The CDR3 consists of 15 residues. Germline values: CDR1 SGHVS, CDR2 FNYEAQ. The V gene end was trimmed by 4 bases and the J gene end by 5 bases; junction bases not matched to a gene: 6. CDR3 residues: CASSSGDRKNEKLFF. The CDR3 DNA follows: TGTGCCAGCAGCTCTGGGGACAGGAAGAATGAAAAACTGTTTTTT.

This clonotype was picked up a small number of times. This chain joins TRBV19 and TRBJ2-1, with TRBD2 matching 13 bases. Losses at the gene ends were 5 bases for V and 4 bases for J; bases not matched to a gene: 14. Germline loops: CDR1 LNHDA, CDR2 SQIVND (reference sequence). The CDR3 covers 19 residues. CDR3 in amino acids: CASSPRGTLAGGRYNEQFF. CDR3 sequence (DNA): TGTGCCAGTAGTCCGAGGGGTACACTAGCGGGGGGGCGATACAATGAGCAGTTCTTC.

This clonotype was counted a few times. This chain uses TRBV11-2 with TRBJ2-7; tentative D call: TRBD1 (7 bases). The ends were cut back, 1 base at V and 5 bases at J, with 21 bases in the middle. Germline CDR1 and CDR2: SGHAT and FQNNGV. This CDR3 spans 17 amino acids. The CDR3 DNA reads TGTGCCAGCAGCTTAGGCGTAAGGAACAGGGGACTCAACGAGCAGTACTTC. It translates to CASSLGVRNRGLNEQYF.

The V call is TRBV10-3, the J call TRBJ2-7; TRBD2 matches at 10 bases. Unmatched junction bases numbered 4, after V lost 4 bases and J lost 4 bases. This CDR3 has 14 residues. Germline CDR1 is ENHRY and CDR2 is SYGVKD. CDR3 protein: CAISGLAGGYEQYF. The CDR3 coding sequence is TGTGCCATCAGTGGACTAGCGGGCGGATACGAGCAGTACTTC.

This clonotype was seen only a few times. The chain links TRBV12-3 or TRBV12-4 to TRBJ2-1; TRBD1 agrees at 9 bases. Trimming took 1 base from V and 8 from J; bases not matched to a gene: 3. CDR3 length: 14 amino acids. The CDR3 DNA is TGTGCCAGCAGTTTAGGACAGGGGGTATATGAGCAGTTCTTC. Translated: CASSLGQGVYEQFF.

The chain links TRBV7-9 to TRBJ1-2; the D gene is possibly TRBD1 (5 bases). Trimming took 5 bases from V and 4 from J, leaving 11 bases between them. Germline assignment: CDR1 SEHNR and CDR2 FQNEAQ (reference sequence). The CDR3 is made up of 13 amino acids. The CDR3 spells CASSPPGFYGYTF. The CDR3 region has the DNA TGTGCCAGCAGCCCTCCAGGGTTCTATGGCTACACCTTC.

Many counts were recorded for this clonotype. The gene calls are TRBV6-1 and TRBJ1-2; the D gene is possibly TRBD1 (6 bases). V was pared by 6 bases and J by 8 bases, with 22 bases between. From germline, CDR1 is MNHNS and CDR2 SASEGT. CDR3 length: 15 residues. The CDR3 loop is CASSSGGGVITGYTF. The CDR3 nucleotides read TGTGCCAGCAGCTCCGGCGGGGGCGTAATTACGGGCTACACCTTC.

This clonotype was observed a few times. The rearrangement joins TRBV28 to TRBJ1-1; weak D call: TRBD1 (5 bases). V lost 4 bases, J lost 2 bases, and 14 bases lay in between. The CDR3 contains 15 residues. Germline V CDR1 and CDR2: MDHEN, SYDVKM. CDR3 sequence reads: CASSWGRGPNTEAFF. The CDR3, as DNA: TGTGCCAGCAGTTGGGGACGAGGACCTAACACTGAAGCTTTCTTT. Combining the CDR3 with reference TRBV28 and TRBJ1-1 gives the whole variable domain DVKVTQSSRYLVKRTGEKVFLECVQDMDHENMFWYRQDPGLGLRLIYFSYDVKMKEKGDIPEGYSVSREKKERFSLILESASTNQTSMYLCASSWGRGPNTEAFFGQGTRLTVV.

The chain is built from TRBV7-9 and TRBJ1-1; D perhaps matches TRBD1 (5 bases). Trimming removed 1 base at V and 2 bases at J, with 8 bases between. Germline CDR1 is SEHNR and CDR2 is FQNEAQ (reference sequence). The CDR3 is made up of 14 amino acids. The CDR3 sequence is CASSLEGINTEAFF. CDR3 nucleotides: TGTGCCAGCAGCTTAGAGGGGATTAACACTGAAGCTTTCTTT.

The chain links TRBV6-5 to TRBJ1-2; 7 bases are shared with TRBD1. CDR1 is MNHEY, CDR2 SVGAGI, per germline. V lost 0 bases, J lost 8 bases, and 12 bases stayed unmatched. The CDR3 is made up of 16 amino acids. CDR3 in DNA: TGTGCCAGCAGTTACTCGACCGGGACAGTGAATAAAGGCTACACCTTC. Encoded protein: CASSYSTGTVNKGYTF.

This clonotype was seen only once. The chain links TRBV28 to TRBJ2-3; the D is unclear. CDR3 length: 16 amino acids. Trimming stripped 3 bases from V and 5 bases from J, with 18 bases between. Germline assignment: CDR1 MDHEN and CDR2 SYDVKM. This CDR3 is CASSFSGLVVVDTQYF. The CDR3, as DNA: TGTGCCAGCAGTTTTTCCGGGCTCGTCGTGGTAGATACGCAGTATTTT. Supplemented by reference TRBV28 and TRBJ2-3, the full variable domain reads DVKVTQSSRYLVKRTGEKVFLECVQDMDHENMFWYRQDPGLGLRLIYFSYDVKMKEKGDIPEGYSVSREKKERFSLILESASTNQTSMYLCASSFSGLVVVDTQYFGPGTRLTVL.

The V gene is TRBV19, the J gene TRBJ1-5; a weak D match, TRBD1 (5 bases). From germline, CDR1 is LNHDA and CDR2 SQIVND (reference sequence). This CDR3 region has 15 residues. V lost 7 bases, J lost 9 bases, and 22 bases lay in between. CDR3: CASTFSQDRVRPQHF. The CDR3 coding sequence is TGTGCCAGTACGTTCTCACAGGACCGTGTTCGGCCCCAGCATTTT.

This chain uses TRBV29-1 with TRBJ2-7, with 7 bases that match TRBD1. This CDR3 has 11 residues. CDR1 SQVTM and CDR2 ANQGSEA come from the germline V gene. V trimming: 7 bases; J trimming: 6 bases; junction bases outside the gene matches: 6. CDR3 DNA: TGCAGCGGGAAAGGACAGGCCGAGCAGTACTTC. It is translated as CSGKGQAEQYF.

This clonotype was seen only a few times. The gene calls are TRBV29-1 and TRBJ1-1, with no clear D. V was pared by 7 bases and J by 0 bases, with 12 bases between. Germline CDR1 is SQVTM and CDR2 is ANQGSEA. The CDR3 runs to 13 residues. The DNA of the CDR3 is TGCAGCGCCGAGACGGTTCTGAACACTGAAGCTTTCTTT. Translated: CSAETVLNTEAFF. Based on the CDR3 plus reference TRBV29-1 and TRBJ1-1, the full variable domain is SAVISQKPSRDICQRGTSLTIQCQVDSQVTMMFWYRQQPGQSLTLIATANQGSEATYESGFVIDKFPISRPNLTFSTLTVSNMSPEDSSIYLCSAETVLNTEAFFGQGTRLTVV.

The sample holds many counts of this clonotype. V gene TRBV28 combines with J gene TRBJ2-7; 8 nucleotides align to TRBD1. With V trimmed by 7 bases and J by 2 bases, 10 bases remained unmatched. The CDR3 has 15 amino acids. Germline V CDR1 and CDR2: MDHEN, SYDVKM. In nucleotides, the CDR3 is TGTGCCAGCAACAAAGGACAGGGACTTACCTACGAGCAGTACTTC. Protein product: CASNKGQGLTYEQYF.

Note on this clonotype: The junction departs from the called germline gene at one end, perhaps through a read error. The V call is TRBV7-2, the J call TRBJ1-4, with unresolved D. The CDR3 totals 12 residues. Germline CDR1 is SGHTA and CDR2 is FQGNSA. The CDR3 region has the DNA TGTGCCAGCAGCTTAGAAGGTGAAAAAATGTTTTTT. Protein: CASSLEGEKMFF.